One and the same sample provided the 5 T cell receptor beta chains below, sequenced in a study of graft-versus-host responses after intestinal transplantation. Their antigen targets remain unknown. Using immunoSEQ multiplex PCR, the repertoire was profiled, and TCRdb retains in-frame clones only, with some absent. The sample records roughly 89,000 clones, about 90% being singletons. Material: unstimulated CD4+ T cells sorted from spleen or lymph node cells, obtained before intestinal transplant. Source of these receptors: a human donor who received an intestinal transplant.

This chain uses TRBV5-4 with TRBJ2-1, with 9 nucleotides matching TRBD2. The CDR3 runs to 15 residues. CDR1 and CDR2 (germline): SGHNT, YYREEE (reference sequence). The V gene end was trimmed by 4 bases and the J gene end by 7 bases; junction bases not matched to a gene: 9. CDR3 bases: TGTGCCAGCAGCGAAAGACTAGCGGTTACGAATGAGCAGTTCTTC. This codes for CASSERLAVTNEQFF.

CDR3 protein: CASSYRTGGDEQFF. Written as DNA, the CDR3 is TGTGCCAGCAGCTACAGGACAGGGGGCGATGAGCAGTTCTTC. V and J are TRBV7-2 and TRBJ2-1; 11 bases agree with TRBD1. The CDR3 covers 14 residues. CDR1 is SGHTA, CDR2 FQGNSA, per germline. V was pared by 4 bases and J by 8 bases, with 4 bases of the junction left unmatched. The full variable domain, its missing parts supplied by reference TRBV7-2 and TRBJ2-1, is GAGVSQSPSNKVTEKGKDVELRCDPISGHTALYWYRQSLGQGLEFLIYFQGNSAPDKSGLPSDRFSAERTGGSVSTLTIQRTQQEDSAVYLCASSYRTGGDEQFFGPGTRLTVL.

Written as DNA, the CDR3 is TGTGCCTGGAGGGCCTACAGGGGGAACTCGAATGAAAAACTGTTTTTT. Translated: CAWRAYRGNSNEKLFF. This chain joins TRBV30 and TRBJ1-4; 8 bases align to TRBD1. Per germline, CDR1 GTSNPN and CDR2 SVGIG (reference sequence). The CDR3 consists of 16 residues. The V segment lost 3 bases and the J segment 5 bases; nucleotides outside the gene matches: 11.

The CDR3 nucleotides are TGTGCCAGCAGCCCCTCCCTCGGGACTCCACAGTTCTTC. It encodes CASSPSLGTPQFF. The V gene is TRBV9, the J gene TRBJ2-1, with D maybe TRBD2 (6 bases). V dropped 4 bases and J dropped 13 bases, with 18 bases sitting between them. The V gene's germline CDR1 is SGDLS and CDR2 YYNGEE. This CDR3 is 13 amino acids long.

V is TRBV11-3 and J is TRBJ1-2; no clear D. The V gene lost 4 bases and the J gene lost 0 bases, with 15 bases spanning the gap. CDR3 size: 16 residues. Germline CDR1 SGHNT, CDR2 YENEEA. The CDR3 loop reads CASSYNRLASNYGYTF. DNA for the CDR3: TGTGCCAGCAGCTACAACCGGTTAGCCTCTAACTATGGCTACACCTTC.